The 28 T cell receptor beta chains presented below share a single source sample, sequenced in a study of cytomegalovirus exposure and HLA in healthy donors. 13 Jbeta primers and 60 Vbeta primers were used for the PCR. Measured with immunoSEQ multiplex PCR; TCRdb has only the in-frame clones, and not every one. The repertoire consists of 150,000 to 200,000 clones, with roughly 72% occurring once and the leading ten covering roughly 7.1%. The sample was PBMCs. The receptors originated from a man aged 40-55 years in good health and CMV-seropositive.

The chain has TRBV4-3 and TRBJ2-3, with D uncertain. Trimming took 0 bases from V and 3 from J, leaving 4 bases between them. CDR1 is LGHNA, CDR2 YSLEER, per germline. The CDR3 loop spans 13 amino acids. This chain's CDR3 is CASSQERTDTQYF. The DNA for the CDR3 is TGCGCCAGCAGCCAAGAGCGTACAGATACGCAGTATTTT.

The chain is built from TRBV29-1 and TRBJ2-7; 10 positions agree with TRBD1. CDR1 and CDR2 (germline): SQVTM, ANQGSEA. Unmatched junction bases numbered 14, after V lost 6 bases and J lost 6 bases. This CDR3 comprises 15 residues. This CDR3 reads CSVVLGQGEFGEQYF. DNA for the CDR3: TGCAGCGTGGTGCTTGGACAGGGGGAATTCGGCGAGCAGTACTTC.

The chain recombines TRBV5-4 with TRBJ1-2; 12 bases are a match to TRBD1. This CDR3 has 13 amino acids. The J segment lost 9 bases and the V segment lost 4 bases, leaving 4 bases of the junction unmatched. Germline V CDR1 and CDR2: SGHNT, YYREEE (reference sequence). The CDR3: CASSRGQGASYTF. The CDR3 coding sequence is TGTGCCAGCAGCCGGGGACAGGGGGCGAGCTACACCTTC.

The rearrangement links TRBV11-1 to TRBJ1-3; possibly TRBD1 for D (6 bases). CDR3 size: 16 residues. V was clipped by 3 bases and J by 2 bases, with 14 bases between them. Germline V gene data show CDR1 as SGHAT and CDR2 as FQDESV (reference sequence). CDR3 bases: TGTGCCAGCAGCTTCGGACAGCCGAAAACTGGAAACACCATATATTTT. It codes for CASSFGQPKTGNTIYF. The full variable domain, its missing parts supplied by reference TRBV11-1 and TRBJ1-3, is EAEVAQSPRYKITEKSQAVAFWCDPISGHATLYWYRQILGQGPELLVQFQDESVVDDSQLPKDRFSAERLKGVDSTLKIQPAELGDSAMYLCASSFGQPKTGNTIYFGEGSWLTVV.

J is TRBJ2-7 and V is TRBV5-5, with 14 bases that match TRBD2. The V gene's germline CDR1 is SGHKS and CDR2 YYEKEE (reference sequence). The CDR3 runs 16 residues. Unmatched junction bases numbered 7, after V lost 3 bases and J lost 5 bases. CDR3 region: CASSSRLAGGPDEQYF. The CDR3 DNA is TGTGCCAGCAGCTCGCGACTAGCGGGGGGGCCGGACGAGCAGTACTTC. Together with reference TRBV5-5 and TRBJ2-7, the CDR3 gives the full variable domain: DAGVTQSPTHLIKTRGQQVTLRCSPISGHKSVSWYQQVLGQGPQFIFQYYEKEERGRGNFPDRFSARQFPNYSSELNVNALLLGDSALYLCASSSRLAGGPDEQYFGPGTRLTVT.

CDR3 DNA sequence: TGTGCCAGCAGTTTATCGCGGACAGGGGGGACCGGGGAGCTGTTTTTT. It yields the protein CASSLSRTGGTGELFF. The rearrangement joins TRBV27 to TRBJ2-2; 10 bases match TRBD1. The CDR3 spans 16 residues. Germline CDR1 MNHEY, CDR2 SMNVEV (reference sequence). V lost 0 bases to trimming and J lost 5 bases; unmatched junction nucleotides: 3.

This clone was detected only a few times. V gene TRBV7-9 combines with J gene TRBJ1-1; tentative D call: TRBD1 (5 bases). CDR1 and CDR2 (germline): SEHNR, FQNEAQ (reference sequence). Trimming cost V 5 bases and J 1 base, with 14 bases left between them. The CDR3 covers 15 residues. The CDR3 DNA reads TGTGCCAGCAGCCACATCGACAGTCGGAACACTGAAGCTTTCTTT. This gives the protein CASSHIDSRNTEAFF.

Concerning this clone: The junction and the germline gene differ at one end; a read error may be behind it. The V call is TRBV10-2, the J call TRBJ1-5; D may be TRBD1 (6 bases). Looked up from germline, CDR1 is WSHSY and CDR2 is SAAADI. The CDR3 spans 11 residues. CDR3 region: CASSEGDKSFF. The DNA for the CDR3 is TGCGCCAGCAGTGAGGGGGACAAAAGTTTTTTT.

V and J are TRBV6-5 and TRBJ1-3, with D possibly matching TRBD1 (6 bases). The CDR3 has 14 amino acids. Per germline, CDR1 MNHEY and CDR2 SVGAGI. V was shortened by 10 bases and J by 0 bases, with 13 bases between the two germline ends. CDR3 DNA sequence: TGTGCCACGAACAGGGCACTCTCTGGAAACACCATATATTTT. Translation gives CATNRALSGNTIYF.

This clone has ten or more counts. V usage is TRBV7-2 and J usage is TRBJ1-5, with a tentative D call TRBD1 (5 bases). Germline-derived CDR1 and CDR2 are SGHTA and FQGNSA. Between the trimmed V and J ends, which lost 5 bases and 3 bases, there was a span of 11 bases. The CDR3 runs to 14 residues. CDR3: CASSSRGTNQPQHF. The CDR3 bases are TGTGCCAGCAGCAGCCGGGGGACCAATCAGCCCCAGCATTTT.

Comment on this clone: Other DNA sequences in this specimen translate into the identical CDR3. The rearrangement uses TRBV7-9 and TRBJ2-7; D remains ambiguous. Germline V gene data show CDR1 as SEHNR and CDR2 as FQNEAQ (reference sequence). Trimming removed 1 base from V and 3 bases from J, with 4 bases in between. The CDR3 totals 12 residues. CDR3 sequence (DNA): TGTGCCAGCAGCTTAGGCAGCTACGAGCAGTACTTC. It codes for CASSLGSYEQYF.

The J gene is TRBJ1-1, the V gene TRBV18, with D hard to call. CDR1 KGHSH and CDR2 LQKENI come from the germline V gene. V gave up 0 bases and J gave up 2 bases, with 10 bases separating them. The CDR3 loop spans 15 amino acids. CDR3 amino acids: CASSPPVGSNTEAFF. CDR3 nucleotide sequence: TGTGCCAGCTCACCACCTGTGGGCAGTAACACTGAAGCTTTCTTT.

V usage is TRBV19 and J usage is TRBJ1-2; D may be TRBD1 (5 bases). The germline CDR1 and CDR2 sequences are LNHDA and SQIVND (reference sequence). V was cut by 0 bases and J by 7 bases, with 12 bases left in between. The length of the CDR3 is 14 residues. The CDR3 sequence: CASSIDGRDSGYTF. CDR3 coding DNA: TGTGCCAGTAGTATAGATGGCAGGGATTCTGGCTACACCTTC.

The J gene is TRBJ1-2, the V gene TRBV19; weak D call: TRBD1 (6 bases). V lost 5 bases, J lost 5 bases, and 15 bases lay in between. CDR3 length: 14 amino acids. From germline, CDR1 is LNHDA and CDR2 SQIVND (reference sequence). CDR3 DNA: TGTGCCAGTAGTGGTTCGACAGGTAGTTATGGCTACACCTTC. This sequence encodes CASSGSTGSYGYTF.

The genes are TRBV5-6 and TRBJ1-3, with 8 nucleotides matching TRBD1. There are 17 residues in the CDR3. CDR1 is SGHDT, CDR2 YYEEEE, per germline. After removal of 0 bases from V and 0 bases from J, the junction contained 5 bases not matched to a gene. CDR3 protein: CASSLGDRRLSGNTIYF. CDR3 coding DNA: TGTGCCAGCAGCTTGGGGGACAGGCGTCTCTCTGGAAACACCATATATTTT.

The rearrangement links TRBV7-2 to TRBJ1-4; 7 nucleotides line up with TRBD1. Germline values: CDR1 SGHTA, CDR2 FQGNSA. V lost 6 bases, J lost 6 bases, and 7 bases stayed unmatched. The CDR3 covers 14 residues. The CDR3 reads CASSPRDRYEKLFF. The CDR3 DNA reads as TGTGCCAGCAGTCCCAGGGACAGATATGAAAAACTGTTTTTT.

The chain has TRBV18 and TRBJ1-1; D gene unclear. V was pared by 2 bases and J by 4 bases, with 8 bases between. Germline CDR1 and CDR2: KGHSH and LQKENI. There are 13 residues in the CDR3. CDR3 region: CASSPTRPTEAFF. CDR3 coding DNA: TGTGCCAGCTCACCAACGAGGCCCACTGAAGCTTTCTTT.

The genes are TRBV30 and TRBJ2-2, with D perhaps TRBD1 (6 bases). V shed 2 bases and J shed 0 bases, with 13 bases lying between them. CDR3 size: 16 residues. In germline, CDR1 is GTSNPN, CDR2 SVGIG (reference sequence). CDR3 in amino acids: CAWSIPGATNTGELFF. The CDR3 region has the DNA TGTGCCTGGAGTATCCCAGGGGCTACGAACACCGGGGAGCTGTTTTTT. Together with reference TRBV30 and TRBJ2-2, the CDR3 gives the full variable domain: SQTIHQWPATLVQPVGSPLSLECTVEGTSNPNLYWYRQAAGRGLQLLFYSVGIGQISSEVPQNLSASRPQDRQFILSSKKLLLSDSGFYLCAWSIPGATNTGELFFGEGSRLTVL.

This rearrangement joins TRBV7-8 to TRBJ1-2, with TRBD1 matching over 8 bases. Germline values: CDR1 SGHVS, CDR2 FQNEAQ. CDR3 size: 13 residues. V was clipped by 5 bases and J by 7 bases; unmatched bases: 6. CDR3: CASSPGGPVGYTF. In DNA form, the CDR3 reads TGTGCCAGCAGCCCAGGGGGCCCCGTTGGCTACACCTTC.

The chain carries TRBV28 and TRBJ1-2, with a weak D call TRBD1 (5 bases). Germline V gives CDR1 MDHEN, CDR2 SYDVKM. The V gene lost 8 bases and the J gene lost 1 base, with 14 bases spanning the gap. This CDR3 has 14 amino acids. The CDR3 loop reads CASVLPGHNYGYTF. Written as DNA, the CDR3 is TGTGCCAGCGTTCTGCCAGGGCATAACTATGGCTACACCTTC.

This rearrangement joins TRBV15 to TRBJ2-5; perhaps TRBD2 as D (7 bases). The germline V and J ends were trimmed by 0 bases and 6 bases, with 17 bases remaining between them. The CDR3 consists of 16 residues. Germline V CDR1 and CDR2: LNHNV, YYDKDF (reference sequence). The CDR3 DNA follows: TGTGCCACCAGCAGAGATTTGGGGGGGGGCCGGCAGACCCAGTACTTC. Translated, it gives CATSRDLGGGRQTQYF.

This clone has just one count. The chain employs TRBV7-2 and TRBJ2-5; 7 bases are a match to TRBD1. The J call may be in error: the DNA end matches TRBJ2-7 better. The CDR3 loop spans 13 amino acids. CDR1 SGHTA and CDR2 FQGNSA come from the germline V gene. Here the CDR3 reads CASSFWTGYEQYF. CDR3 DNA sequence: TGTGCCAGCAGCTTTTGGACAGGCTACGAGCAGTACTTC.

This chain links TRBV30 with TRBJ2-1; D is perhaps TRBD1 (5 bases). The CDR3 contains 13 residues. From germline, CDR1 is GTSNPN and CDR2 SVGIG (reference sequence). V was pared by 2 bases and J by 3 bases, with 8 bases between. The CDR3 nucleotides read TGTGCCTGGAGTTGGGGCAGCTACAATGAGCAGTTCTTC. Translation gives CAWSWGSYNEQFF.

The chain is built from TRBV11-2 and TRBJ2-7, with D tentatively TRBD1 (6 bases). V lost 1 base, J lost 2 bases, and 12 bases lay in between. This CDR3 has 15 residues. Germline-derived CDR1 and CDR2 are SGHAT and FQNNGV. CDR3 DNA: TGTGCCAGCAGCTTAGCCAGGGGCAGCCCCTACGAGCAGTACTTC. Amino acid sequence: CASSLARGSPYEQYF.

Concerning this clone itself: Additional DNA sequences in this sample encode the identical CDR3. The J gene is TRBJ2-2, the V gene TRBV6-1; TRBD1 aligns across 7 bases. The CDR3 extends over 14 amino acids. V lost 6 bases to trimming and J lost 2 bases; unmatched junction nucleotides: 3. Germline V gene data show CDR1 as MNHNS and CDR2 as SASEGT. The CDR3 loop is CASRTGPNTGELFF. DNA of the CDR3: TGTGCCAGCAGGACAGGGCCTAACACCGGGGAGCTGTTTTTT.

V gene TRBV15 combines with J gene TRBJ2-5; no clear D. The CDR3 extends over 14 amino acids. Germline CDR1 is LNHNV and CDR2 is YYDKDF (reference sequence). Trimming pared 1 base from V and 2 bases from J, leaving 8 bases between. The CDR3 region is CATSRGTYQETQYF. The DNA of the CDR3 is TGTGCCACCAGCAGAGGAACATATCAAGAGACCCAGTACTTC. The full variable domain, its missing parts supplied by reference TRBV15 and TRBJ2-5, is DAMVIQNPRYQVTQFGKPVTLSCSQTLNHNVMYWYQQKSSQAPKLLFHYYDKDFNNEADTPDNFQSRRPNTSFCFLDIRSPGLGDTAMYLCATSRGTYQETQYFGPGTRLLVL.

The chain combines TRBV11-2 with TRBJ1-1, with a weak D call TRBD1 (6 bases). V was pared by 5 bases and J by 8 bases, with 15 bases between. The germline V gene has CDR1 SGHAT and CDR2 FQNNGV. There are 13 residues in the CDR3. Here the CDR3 reads CASSPSYGQEAFF. The CDR3 DNA sequence: TGTGCCAGCAGCCCCTCCTACGGACAGGAAGCTTTCTTT.

Here the CDR3 DNA reads TGTGCCATCAGTGGGGTCACGGCGGGGGGGAAAGAGACCCAGTACTTC. Residues: CAISGVTAGGKETQYF. The gene calls are TRBV10-3 and TRBJ2-5; 9 bases are shared with TRBD2. The junction had 9 bases not matched to a gene; V was cut back by 4 bases and J by 3 bases. Germline CDR1 and CDR2: ENHRY and SYGVKD. The CDR3 extends over 16 amino acids.